A single sample gave rise to the 29 T cell receptor beta chains below, sequenced in a study of T cells in Graves' hyperthyroidism and ophthalmopathy. TCR beta CDR3 sequences were amplified from RNA transcripts. When the TCR CDR3 underwent first-round RT-PCR, the HTBI primer set was used. MiXCR, applied by TCRdb to the multiplex PCR reads, yields one record per CDR3 protein. The profile covers about 740,000 distinct CDR3 sequences, with less than 15% appearing a single time and 10% to 13% taken by the ten largest. Input material: blood. These receptors were collected from a woman aged 18-29 years with Graves' hyperthyroidism.

This chain connects TRBV15 to TRBJ1-1, with D unresolved. The germline CDR1 and CDR2 sequences are LNHNV and YYDKDF (reference sequence). This CDR3 is 12 amino acids long. The V gene lost 0 bases and the J gene lost 5 bases, with 4 bases spanning the gap. The chain's CDR3 is CATSREGTEAFF. The CDR3 bases are TGTGCCACCAGCAGAGAAGGGACTGAAGCTTTCTTT.

This clonotype showed up many times. The V call is TRBV7-2, the J call TRBJ1-1; D is unresolved. Trimming removed 1 base at V and 1 base at J, with 13 bases between. This CDR3 has 16 residues. The germline V gene has CDR1 SGHTA and CDR2 FQGNSA. Here the CDR3 reads CASSLVQRQPNTEAFF. CDR3 nucleotides: TGTGCCAGCAGCTTAGTTCAGCGGCAGCCGAACACTGAAGCTTTCTTT.

This clonotype was picked up many times. The chain uses TRBV3-1 and TRBJ2-3; no firm D call. Trimming took 1 base from V and 4 from J, leaving 0 bases between them. CDR3 length: 11 residues. The V gene's germline CDR1 is LGHDT and CDR2 YNNKEL (reference sequence). CDR3 sequence reads: CASSQADTQYF. The CDR3 nucleotides read TGTGCCAGCAGCCAAGCAGATACGCAGTATTTT.

The sample holds many counts of this clonotype. The chain links TRBV29-1 to TRBJ2-1; D is possibly TRBD2 (5 bases). In germline, CDR1 is SQVTM, CDR2 ANQGSEA. The CDR3 has 13 residues. The germline V and J ends were trimmed by 7 bases and 4 bases, with 14 bases remaining between them. The CDR3 loop is CSGLLVLYNEQFF. The DNA for the CDR3 is TGCAGCGGCCTACTAGTCCTTTACAATGAGCAGTTCTTC.

The rearrangement links TRBV19 to TRBJ2-7; 8 bases match TRBD2. J lost 7 bases, V lost 1 base, and 6 bases had no gene match. The CDR3 runs 14 residues. Germline V gene lookup returns CDR1 LNHDA and CDR2 SQIVND (reference sequence). The CDR3 DNA reads TGTGCCAGTAGTATAGCGGGGGGGAATTCGGAGCAGTACTTC. Its translation is CASSIAGGNSEQYF.

This clonotype was seen repeatedly, ten times or more. This chain connects TRBV10-3 to TRBJ2-7; D gene unclear. Trimming pared 2 bases from V and 7 bases from J, leaving 15 bases between. This CDR3 region has 14 residues. CDR1 is ENHRY and CDR2 is SYGVKD in the germline V gene. For the CDR3, the DNA is TGTGCCATCAGTGAGGGTCATGCCTACGTTGAGCAGTACTTC. It specifies CAISEGHAYVEQYF.

There are many counts of this clonotype. This chain links TRBV4-2 with TRBJ2-5; no firm D call. Germline-derived CDR1 and CDR2 are LGHNA and YNFKEQ. Trimming pared 2 bases from V and 3 bases from J, leaving 10 bases between. This CDR3 has 14 amino acids. DNA of the CDR3: TGTGCCAGCAGCCAAACGGGCAGTAAAGAGACCCAGTACTTC. It is translated as CASSQTGSKETQYF.

This clonotype was counted at least ten times. The V gene is TRBV18, the J gene TRBJ2-7, with D uncertain. CDR1 is KGHSH and CDR2 is LQKENI in the germline V gene. This CDR3 comprises 13 residues. V lost 3 bases and J lost 0, with 6 bases in between. CDR3 in amino acids: CASSPLSSYEQYF. DNA of the CDR3: TGTGCCAGCTCACCCTTAAGCTCCTACGAGCAGTACTTC.

The V gene is TRBV3-1, the J gene TRBJ1-1, with D possibly being TRBD1 (6 bases). Deletions cut 4 bases from V and 7 bases from J, with 13 bases between. Germline V gene lookup returns CDR1 LGHDT and CDR2 YNNKEL (reference sequence). The CDR3 has 13 residues. The CDR3: CASSRKGDIEAFF. Written as DNA, the CDR3 is TGTGCCAGCAGCCGCAAGGGGGACATTGAAGCTTTCTTT.

This clonotype was seen ten or more times. This chain uses TRBV18 with TRBJ2-7; D gene unclear. CDR3 length: 14 amino acids. Germline-derived CDR1 and CDR2 are KGHSH and LQKENI. Trimming left V 3 bases short and J 1 base short, with 10 bases between. CDR3 in amino acids: CASSPLTLSYEQYF. The DNA for the CDR3 is TGTGCCAGCTCACCCTTGACACTTTCCTACGAGCAGTACTTC. Full variable domain (rest looked up from reference TRBV18 and TRBJ2-7): NAGVMQNPRHLVRRRGQEARLRCSPMKGHSHVYWYRQLPEEGLKFMVYLQKENIIDESGMPKERFSAEFPKEGPSILRIQQVVRGDSAAYFCASSPLTLSYEQYFGPGTRLTVT.

This clonotype showed up many times. The chain couples TRBV5-1 to TRBJ2-7; 11 positions agree with TRBD1. The CDR3 sequence is 15 residues long. After removal of 4 bases from V and 5 bases from J, the junction contained 8 bases not matched to a gene. From germline, CDR1 is SGHRS and CDR2 YFSETQ. The chain's CDR3 is CASSSGQGAIHEQYF. CDR3 nucleotide sequence: TGCGCCAGCAGCAGCGGACAGGGGGCGATACACGAGCAGTACTTC.

The rearrangement joins TRBV28 to TRBJ2-7; D remains unclear. This CDR3 is 10 amino acids long. Germline CDR1 is MDHEN and CDR2 is SYDVKM. V lost 7 bases to trimming and J lost 4 bases, with 5 bases between them. The CDR3 sequence is CASKRYEQYF. The CDR3 DNA is TGTGCCAGCAAAAGATACGAGCAGTACTTC.

The V gene is TRBV10-3, the J gene TRBJ2-3, with a weak D call TRBD1 (7 bases). V was pared by 10 bases and J by 2 bases, with 13 bases between. The CDR3 contains 13 residues. Germline CDR1 and CDR2: ENHRY and SYGVKD. The CDR3 region is CASGTALTDTQYF. CDR3 DNA sequence: TGTGCCAGCGGGACAGCCCTCACAGATACGCAGTATTTT.

This clonotype has ten or more counts. CDR3 protein: CASSLEGRGPGGYTF. DNA of the CDR3: TGTGCCAGCAGCTTAGAGGGCAGGGGGCCGGGAGGCTACACCTTC. This chain connects TRBV7-2 to TRBJ1-2; the match to TRBD1 covers 8 bases. The CDR3 length is 15 residues. Germline V gene data show CDR1 as SGHTA and CDR2 as FQGNSA. J was trimmed by 8 bases and V by 1 base; bases with no gene match: 9.

The CDR3, as DNA: TGTGCCATCCGGCACCGACTACAGGGTTTCAATCAGCCCCAGCATTTT. This translates into CAIRHRLQGFNQPQHF. This chain uses TRBV6-1 with TRBJ1-5; a possible D gene is TRBD1 (6 bases). CDR1 is MNHNS and CDR2 is SASEGT in the germline V gene. The CDR3 runs 16 residues. V lost 10 bases, J lost 3 bases, and 22 bases lay in between.

This clonotype has a handful of counts. The chain uses TRBV4-1 and TRBJ1-5; possible D gene TRBD1, 5 bases. The CDR3 spans 14 residues. The germline V gene has CDR1 MGHRA and CDR2 YSYEKL. V was clipped by 4 bases and J by 3 bases, with 10 bases between them. The CDR3 DNA follows: TGCGCCAGCAGCCCGGGACCGTTCAATCAGCCCCAGCATTTT. It codes for CASSPGPFNQPQHF.

In its sample, this clonotype was seen a few times. The rearrangement links TRBV29-1 to TRBJ2-4; 8 bases are a match to TRBD1. Germline V gene sequence: CDR1 SQVTM, CDR2 ANQGSEA. The CDR3 has 14 residues. V shed 6 bases and J 4 bases; nucleotides not matched to a gene: 8. The CDR3 nucleotides read TGCAGCGTAGAGACCGGACAGGGTAAAAACATTCAGTACTTC. It yields the protein CSVETGQGKNIQYF.

The sample holds many counts of this clonotype. The V gene is TRBV29-1, the J gene TRBJ1-1; the match to TRBD1 covers 9 bases. Germline V CDR1 and CDR2: SQVTM, ANQGSEA. This CDR3 comprises 15 residues. After removal of 3 bases from V and 1 base from J, the junction contained 6 bases not matched to a gene. The CDR3 spells CSVDGDRGTNTEAFF. CDR3 sequence (DNA): TGCAGCGTTGACGGCGACAGGGGGACGAACACTGAAGCTTTCTTT.

This chain joins TRBV14 and TRBJ2-2; the D gene is possibly TRBD1 (5 bases). Trimming removed 4 bases from V and 3 bases from J, with 12 bases in between. This CDR3 is built from 15 residues. CDR1 is SGHDN, CDR2 FVKESK, per germline. Written as DNA, the CDR3 is TGTGCCAGCAGCCCCCTTAGGGGATACACCGGGGAGCTGTTTTTT. As protein: CASSPLRGYTGELFF.

The rearrangement links TRBV7-9 to TRBJ2-2; D is unclear. CDR1 is SEHNR, CDR2 FQNEAQ, per germline (reference sequence). Trimming stripped 3 bases from V and 7 bases from J, with 15 bases between. The CDR3 length is 15 residues. This CDR3 is CASSFPPEGIGELFF. For the CDR3, the DNA is TGTGCCAGCAGCTTCCCCCCCGAAGGCATCGGGGAGCTGTTTTTT.

The chain combines TRBV11-2 with TRBJ2-2; D unresolved. Germline CDR1 SGHAT, CDR2 FQNNGV. Trimming stripped 5 bases from V and 4 bases from J, with 17 bases between. There are 16 residues in the CDR3. CDR3 region: CASSPLSVVGTGELFF. CDR3 bases: TGTGCCAGCAGCCCCCTTTCGGTCGTGGGCACCGGGGAGCTGTTTTTT.

Worth noting for this clonotype: A much larger clone differs by one base, so this may be a read error. The rearrangement links TRBV15 to TRBJ2-1, with D perhaps being TRBD1 or TRBD2 (7 bases each). Between the trimmed V and J ends, which lost 4 bases and 8 bases, there was a span of 15 bases. The CDR3 contains 14 residues. Germline CDR1 and CDR2: LNHNV and YYDKDF (reference sequence). CDR3 in DNA: TGTGCCACCAGCATAGGGGCAGGGGGGGATGAGCAGTTCTTC. Its protein is CATSIGAGGDEQFF.

Points on this clonotype: This clone may be a read error of a much larger clone one base away. This chain joins TRBV7-8 and TRBJ1-2; D is uncertain. Trimming took off 6 bases at V and 4 bases at J, with 9 bases between the two ends. This CDR3 has 12 residues. CDR1 SGHVS and CDR2 FQNEAQ come from the germline V gene. CDR3 DNA: TGTGCCAGCAGTCCGGACCGCTATGGCTACACCTTC. Translated, it gives CASSPDRYGYTF.

This clonotype was recorded a few times. The CDR3 reads CASSYRREGTQYF. DNA of the CDR3: TGTGCCAGCAGTTACCGCCGGGAGGGGACCCAGTACTTC. The rearrangement uses TRBV6-9 and TRBJ2-5, with TRBD2 matching 8 bases. V trimming: 3 bases; J trimming: 7 bases; junction bases outside the gene matches: 4. Per germline, CDR1 MNHGY and CDR2 SVAAGI. The CDR3 extends over 13 amino acids.

This clonotype was found many times. The J gene is TRBJ2-3, the V gene TRBV30, with 10 bases fitting TRBD2. The V gene's germline CDR1 is GTSNPN and CDR2 SVGIG (reference sequence). V shed 0 bases, J shed 2 bases, and the junction held 8 bases outside the gene matches. CDR3 length equals 17 residues. The DNA for the CDR3 is TGTGCCTGGAGTGTACGGGCTAGCGGGAGTTACACAGATACGCAGTATTTT. Translating it yields CAWSVRASGSYTDTQYF. The full variable domain, its missing parts supplied by reference TRBV30 and TRBJ2-3, is SQTIHQWPATLVQPVGSPLSLECTVEGTSNPNLYWYRQAAGRGLQLLFYSVGIGQISSEVPQNLSASRPQDRQFILSSKKLLLSDSGFYLCAWSVRASGSYTDTQYFGPGTRLTVL.

The table lists this clonotype with many counts. The rearrangement uses TRBV7-2 and TRBJ1-1, with TRBD1 matching 7 bases. The CDR3 is 16 amino acids. The junction had 9 bases not matched to a gene; V was cut back by 5 bases and J by 0 bases. Germline CDR1 and CDR2: SGHTA and FQGNSA. CDR3 amino acids: CASSPDRSRVNTEAFF. For the CDR3, the DNA is TGTGCCAGCAGCCCGGACAGGTCCAGAGTGAACACTGAAGCTTTCTTT.

The sample holds a few counts of this clonotype. The rearrangement joins TRBV9 to TRBJ2-5; 9 positions agree with TRBD2. The junction had 10 bases not matched to a gene; V was cut back by 4 bases and J by 0 bases. The CDR3 contains 17 residues. The germline V gene has CDR1 SGDLS and CDR2 YYNGEE. The CDR3: CASSTVDGLAYQETQYF. The CDR3 bases are TGTGCCAGCAGCACCGTGGACGGACTAGCGTACCAAGAGACCCAGTACTTC. The whole variable domain, filled in from reference TRBV9 and TRBJ2-5, reads DSGVTQTPKHLITATGQRVTLRCSPRSGDLSVYWYQQSLDQGLQFLIQYYNGEERAKGNILERFSAQQFPDLHSELNLSSLELGDSALYFCASSTVDGLAYQETQYFGPGTRLLVL.

This sequence joins TRBV6-2 or TRBV6-3 and TRBJ2-5; the D is unclear. The CDR3 spans 14 residues. The germline gives CDR1 MNHEY, CDR2 SVGEGT. Trimming pared 2 bases from V and 0 bases from J, leaving 7 bases between. CDR3 sequence (DNA): TGTGCCAGCAGTTACGTGTTGTACCAAGAGACCCAGTACTTC. It translates to CASSYVLYQETQYF.

This clonotype was found a few times. The gene calls are TRBV18 and TRBJ2-7; possible D gene TRBD1, 6 bases. The length of the CDR3 is 14 residues. V lost 3 bases and J 1 base, leaving 10 bases between the germline ends. CDR1 and CDR2 (germline): KGHSH, LQKENI. CDR3 coding DNA: TGTGCCAGCTCACCGCCAGGGGAATCCTACGAGCAGTACTTC. It translates to CASSPPGESYEQYF.